This T cell receptor (beta chain) was documented in a study of T cell responses to AZD1222 COVID-19 vaccine. About the study: Second-dose intervals of approximately 4 or approximately 12 weeks were pooled.

Study-level results: Spike regions recognized by vaccine-associated CD4 TCRs spanned the protein, led by 160-218 and 743-854. Epitopes outside B.1.351 and B.1.1.7 mutated regions reportedly drew nearly half of spike TCRs. Repertoire sampling happened only post peak T cell response.

The assay was immunoSEQ multiplex PCR, and TCRdb's table has in-frame clones only and misses some. The data show about 97,000 clones, roughly 84% seen once. Germline CDR1 reads LGHDT; CDR2 reads YNNKEL (reference sequence). V was pared by 2 bases and J by 8 bases, with 9 bases of the junction left unmatched. This CDR3 comprises 16 residues. About this clone: Its antigen remains unidentified.

The input for sequencing was peripheral blood, taken on day 0 of AZD1222 vaccination. The chain joins TRBV3-1 (or the pseudogene TRBV3-2) to TRBJ2-1; TRBD1 matches 10 bases. The TCR originated in an adult in good health. This CDR3 reads CASSQRPGQGIDEQFF. CDR3 coding DNA: TGTGCCAGCAGCCAAAGACCGGGACAGGGGATCGATGAGCAGTTCTTC.